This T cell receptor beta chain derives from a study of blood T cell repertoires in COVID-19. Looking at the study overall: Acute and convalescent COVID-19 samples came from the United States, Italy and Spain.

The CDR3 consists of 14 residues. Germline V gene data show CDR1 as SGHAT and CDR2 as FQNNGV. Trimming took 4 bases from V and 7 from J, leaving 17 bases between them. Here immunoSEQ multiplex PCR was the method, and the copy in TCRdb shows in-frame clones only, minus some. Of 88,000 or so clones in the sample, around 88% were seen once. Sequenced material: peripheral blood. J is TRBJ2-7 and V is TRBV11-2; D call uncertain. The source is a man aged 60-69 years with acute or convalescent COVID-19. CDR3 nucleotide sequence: TGTGCCAGCAGCTCCTTACACCGCATCGTTGAGCAGTACTTC. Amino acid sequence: CASSSLHRIVEQYF.